This T cell receptor (beta chain) was sequenced for a study of T cell changes during pregnancy in multiple sclerosis. With 3 bases removed from V and 4 bases from J, the gap between germline ends came to 13 bases. This CDR3 is built from 15 residues. Germline CDR1 and CDR2: MDHEN and SYDVKM. Some clones are missing from TCRdb's copy, which holds only in-frame ones; the method was immunoSEQ multiplex PCR. The data hold about 39,000 clones, with less than 95% observed a single time. This clonotype was obtained from a female donor with multiple sclerosis, enrolled in a pregnancy study. The sequencing used peripheral blood, collected in the third trimester of pregnancy. The V gene is TRBV28, the J gene TRBJ1-3; weak D call: TRBD1 (6 bases). CDR3 loop: CASSLSGGAGNTIYF. The CDR3 DNA reads as TGTGCCAGCAGTTTGTCGGGGGGCGCCGGAAACACCATATATTTT. Filled out from reference TRBV28 and TRBJ1-3, the complete variable domain reads DVKVTQSSRYLVKRTGEKVFLECVQDMDHENMFWYRQDPGLGLRLIYFSYDVKMKEKGDIPEGYSVSREKKERFSLILESASTNQTSMYLCASSLSGGAGNTIYFGEGSWLTVV.